This TCR beta chain emerged from a study of shared clonotypes between healthy human individuals. Measured with immunoSEQ multiplex PCR; TCRdb has only the in-frame clones, and not every one. The sample comprises around 500,000 clones, roughly three quarters of which are singletons, and around 13% rests with the top ten. Per germline, CDR1 MDHEN and CDR2 SYDVKM. This CDR3 spans 15 amino acids. Germline trimming cut 3 bases from V and 5 bases from J; bases unmatched to any gene: 7. This sequence joins TRBV28 and TRBJ1-5, with 7 bases fitting TRBD1. Specimen: PBMCs. The source is a woman aged 40 to 50 in good health. Some clones in this sample may be carry-over from other donors' samples. CDR3 sequence (DNA): TGTGCCAGCAGTTTTAATGGACAGGACTATCAGCCCCAGCATTTT. Translation gives CASSFNGQDYQPQHF.